This TCR beta chain came from a study of post-analysis software for immune sequencing data. Study-level information: Relapsing-remitting, secondary progressive and progressive-relapsing courses of multiple sclerosis were included. Overall study findings and caveats: Relative to controls, patients had about 5 TRBV segments at higher frequency, with TRBV5-6, TRBV5-1 and TRBV20-1 among these. The study found significantly lower normalized Chao1 diversity in multiple sclerosis patients than in controls.

Per the germline V gene, CDR1 is MNHEY and CDR2 is SMNVEV (reference sequence). The junction had 5 bases not matched to a gene; V was cut back by 5 bases and J by 2 bases. This CDR3 contains 14 residues. This clonotype was observed a few times. The antigen is not known. The TCR beta cDNA libraries contained unique molecular identifiers. The authors obtained roughly 550,000 cDNA molecules from around 1 to 9.1 million T cells. MiXCR, run by TCRdb on the PCR reads, gives a single entry per CDR3 protein. The sample shows some 450,000 distinct CDR3 sequences, roughly 46% of them seen only once. The sequence derives from a girl between 10 and 17 years old with multiple sclerosis. Specimen: blood. The V and J genes are TRBV27 and TRBJ2-5; TRBD1 matches 7 bases. In DNA form, the CDR3 reads TGTGCCAGCAGTCAACAGGGGTCTCAAGAGACCCAGTACTTC. Amino acids: CASSQQGSQETQYF.